The source of this TCR beta chain is a study of cytomegalovirus exposure and HLA in healthy donors. Regarding the study as a whole: About 87% or about 30% of the time was how often most TCR beta V segments were productive, according to an earlier analysis.

The PCR employed 60 Vbeta primers together with 13 Jbeta primers. Sequencing was performed with immunoSEQ multiplex PCR; in TCRdb, only in-frame clones are kept and a portion is missing. This table lists tens of thousands of clones. Germline-derived CDR1 and CDR2 are SGHVS and FNYEAQ. This CDR3 spans 16 amino acids. Trimming took 7 bases from V and 0 from J; bases not matched to a gene: 9. Of note for this clone: Antigen unknown.

The specimen sequenced was PBMCs. This clonotype was obtained from a man between 18 and 29 years old in good health and CMV-seropositive. The V call is TRBV7-6, the J call TRBJ1-1; the match to TRBD1 covers 9 bases. The CDR3 loop reads CASTQMGQGMNTEAFF. The DNA of the CDR3 is TGTGCCAGCACCCAAATGGGACAGGGCATGAACACTGAAGCTTTCTTT.